This record covers a single T cell receptor beta chain. This clone was seen just once. Its recognized antigen is unknown. Per-base quality was not reported, and no clone a single base away is much larger than it. This record comes from a study of graft-versus-host responses after intestinal transplantation (dated by TCRdb to the early 2020s). As for the study more broadly: The transplants that recipients got were multivisceral, liver-intestinal, or isolated intestinal. The cohort enrolled approximately 24 intestinal transplant recipients, one of whom was a retransplant, and a few patients without pretransplant specimens were excluded. Alloreactive clones were identified by sequencing pre-transplant mixed lymphocyte reaction products and comparing them with unstimulated pre-transplant donor and recipient T cells. All recipients received anti-thymocyte globulin induction followed by maintenance tacrolimus and steroids for around three years. Donor T cell macrochimerism was defined as a peak of at least 4% donor T cells among recipient peripheral blood mononuclear cells. Instead of going to the commercial service, samples from a few later patients were sequenced in-house on an Illumina MiSeq and processed with MiXCR. Bulk TCR-beta CDR3 sequencing was used to track graft-versus-host and host-versus-graft alloreactive T cell clones in the graft, circulation and bone marrow after intestinal transplantation.

Per the publication, the time point label means: cells obtained before transplantation from donor or recipient. CD3+CD4+ and CD3+CD8+ populations were FACS-sorted from unstimulated pre-transplant donor and recipient cells taken from spleen or lymph nodes. The library was prepared using the immunoSEQ multiplex PCR assay. For most patients, genomic DNA was isolated with the Qiagen DNeasy Blood and Tissue Kit and sent frozen to Adaptive Biotechnologies for TCR sequencing. Adaptive Biotechnologies carried out high-throughput TCR-beta CDR3 sequencing of genomic DNA for most patients. The paper's data handling went like this. TCR sequencing data were retrieved from Adaptive's ImmunoSEQ software for more than 15 patients, whereas a few other patients were processed with MiXCR and VDJtools. To correct CD4 versus CD8 sorting errors, sequences present in both subsets at a frequency ratio below 5:1 were removed. CDR3 nucleotide sequences shared by donor and recipient were removed because the origin of these sequences could not be assigned. To be classed as alloreactive, a clone needed at least 2-fold expansion over unstimulated cells and a minimum CFSE-low frequency of 0.002% (template counts) or 0.001% (read counts). Clones were considered mappable if detected in sequenced pre-transplant spleen, lymph node, or MLR CFSE-low populations of the donor or recipient. Cumulative frequency of alloreactive clones was calculated as a percentage of all sequences weighted by copy number. TCRdb stores this immuneACCESS table with in-frame sequences only. Part of the clones is absent; in the studies checked, under half of the shortfall reflects unresolved V genes, and no reason is known for the rest. V and J calls plus clone size are reproduced from that table; the DNA served to infer D and trimming. Recorded for this sample are around 110,000 clones; 90% of them occurred a single time. Jointly, the top ten make up 0.18% of the sample.

The germline V gene encodes CDR1 MNHNS and CDR2 SASEGT. Trimming leaves V shorter by 7 bases and J shorter by 5 bases, with the junction holding 10 bases beyond the gene matches. From the cysteine up to the phenylalanine, the CDR3 has a length of 14 residues. The kept DNA is CDR3 alone, 42 bases in frame from the first base. What the study reported, not specific to this receptor: The conclusions were limited by the relatively low number and heterogeneity of the intestinal transplant patients. GvH clones were found in recipient bone marrow, and some of the GvH clones appeared earlier in ileal mucosa or blood, which is consistent with an intestinal mucosal origin. Patients with donor T cell macrochimerism had high GvH to HvG T cell clonal ratios in their allografts. Early after transplant, peak levels of circulating GvH clones were found to be associated with declines in HvG clones.

The material was unstimulated CD4+ T cells sorted from spleen or lymph node cells, obtained before intestinal transplant. The TCR comes from a human donor who received an intestinal transplant. This sequence uses TRBV6-1 and TRBJ1-1, with TRBD1 identical over 7 junction bases. The CDR3 protein: CASTAGQAVTEAFF. The nucleotide sequence reads as follows: TGTGCCAGCACCGCAGGACAGGCTGTTACTGAAGCTTTCTTT.